This entry concerns a single T cell receptor (beta chain). Its antigen is undetermined. These data come from a study of tissue T cells after allogeneic stem cell transplantation. Retrospectively chosen non-transplant comparators had other cancers and at least five gastrointestinal samples, without known gastrointestinal disease. GI sites, liver, skin and spleen were taken after median 9.75 post-mortem hours. Germline V gives CDR1 SGHVS, CDR2 FNYEAQ. The CDR3 consists of 19 residues. V was shortened by 5 bases and J by 4 bases, with 27 bases between the two germline ends. Some clones are missing from TCRdb's copy, which holds only in-frame ones; the method was immunoSEQ multiplex PCR. The sample lists roughly 25,000 clones, around 70% seen once, with roughly 8% in the top ten. General study findings and limits: Shared clones across patients were few; motif clustering revealed tissue-specific shared signatures.

This receptor was obtained from a female donor older than 55 with lung cancer. The starting material was tissue from the ileum, obtained at autopsy. The chain carries TRBV7-6 and TRBJ2-1; D unclear. As DNA, the CDR3 is TGTGCCAGCAGCCCTAGACCCCAGAGTCTAGTGTGGGGTTACAATGAGCAGTTCTTC. Protein: CASSPRPQSLVWGYNEQFF.